A single TCR beta chain is shown here with its context. Its antigen is not known. Sorting based on CD45RO/CCR7/CD25/CD127/CD95/CD27 separated CD4+ naive, central memory, regulatory and stem cell-like memory cells. Reverse transcribing all isolated RNA meant expressed TCRB transcripts were sequenced. Average reads for naive, central memory and regulatory T cell samples were about 4 million. The data were produced by immunoSEQ multiplex PCR, yet TCRdb's version contains in-frame clones alone and is incomplete. Of 640,000 or so clones listed, about an eighth are singletons. This sample was included in a study of beta chain features in type 1 diabetes. Study background: Age, gender, cell numbers and subset yield matched between patients and controls.

V was pared by 4 bases and J by 4 bases, with 15 bases between. Germline V gene data show CDR1 as SEHNR and CDR2 as FQNEAQ (reference sequence). CDR3 length equals 15 residues. Study-wide results and limits: A moderate, significant TCRB CDR3 shortening appeared in type 1 diabetes across four CD4+ subsets. Insertions at VDJ junctions were less frequent in type 1 diabetes patients. These patients also deleted more nucleotides at the same junctions.

The V call is TRBV7-9, the J call TRBJ2-3; D is undetermined. The sequence came from a man between 18 and 35 years old with type 1 diabetes. Sample: naive CD4+ T cells from blood. CDR3 loop: CASSSGLRPADTQYF. DNA of the CDR3: TGTGCCAGCAGCTCCGGCTTGAGGCCGGCAGATACGCAGTATTTT.